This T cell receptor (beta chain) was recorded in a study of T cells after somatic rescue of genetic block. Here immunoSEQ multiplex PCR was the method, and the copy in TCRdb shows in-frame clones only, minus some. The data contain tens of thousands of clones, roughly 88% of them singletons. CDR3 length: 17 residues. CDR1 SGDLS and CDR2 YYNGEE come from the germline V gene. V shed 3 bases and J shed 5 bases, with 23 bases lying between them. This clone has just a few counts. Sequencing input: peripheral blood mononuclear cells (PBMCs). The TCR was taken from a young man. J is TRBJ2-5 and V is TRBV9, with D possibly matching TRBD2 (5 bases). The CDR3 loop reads CASSAPPGKAFAETQYF. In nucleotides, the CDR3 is TGTGCCAGCAGCGCGCCTCCGGGAAAAGCTTTTGCGGAGACCCAGTACTTC.